Below, 5 T cell receptor beta chains from the same sample are listed, as sequenced in a study of cytomegalovirus exposure and HLA in healthy donors. The PCR used 60 Vbeta and 13 Jbeta primers. Using immunoSEQ multiplex PCR, the repertoire was profiled, and TCRdb retains in-frame clones only, with some absent. The table lists 50,000 to 65,000 clones, approximately 86% of them singletons. Sequenced sample: PBMCs. The receptors were gathered from a woman in her late teens or twenties in good health and CMV-seronegative.

This clone was seen more than once but under ten times. The chain links TRBV14 to TRBJ1-2, with D possibly TRBD1 on 5 matching bases. The germline V and J ends were trimmed by 4 bases and 4 bases, with 16 bases remaining between them. This CDR3 has 15 amino acids. Germline V gives CDR1 SGHDN, CDR2 FVKESK. Written as DNA, the CDR3 is TGTGCCAGCAGCCCCCGATTGGGGGGAACCTATGGCTACACCTTC. Translated: CASSPRLGGTYGYTF.

The J gene is TRBJ2-1, the V gene TRBV30, with D tentatively TRBD2 (6 bases). Trimming removed 4 bases at V and 6 bases at J, with 19 bases between. The germline gives CDR1 GTSNPN, CDR2 SVGIG (reference sequence). The CDR3 covers 15 residues. The CDR3 DNA reads as TGTGCCTGGACCGGCCCCGGACTACGGGTCAATGAGCAGTTCTTC. This sequence encodes CAWTGPGLRVNEQFF.

This clone was observed a single time. The V call is TRBV5-1, the J call TRBJ2-1; 10 nucleotides agree with TRBD2. Germline lookup yields CDR1 SGHRS and CDR2 YFSETQ. CDR3 length: 15 residues. The V segment lost 3 bases and the J segment 3 bases; nucleotides outside the gene matches: 3. Here the CDR3 DNA reads TGCGCCAGCAGCTGGAGCGGGAGGGACTACAATGAGCAGTTCTTC. Encoded protein: CASSWSGRDYNEQFF.

Only a few counts were recorded for this clone. The rearrangement joins TRBV27 to TRBJ1-6; unclear D gene. The ends were cut back, 3 bases at V and 7 bases at J, with 4 bases in the middle. Germline values: CDR1 MNHEY, CDR2 SMNVEV (reference sequence). This CDR3 has 12 residues. The CDR3 spells CASSFPNSPLHF. CDR3 DNA: TGTGCCAGCAGTTTCCCAAATTCACCCCTCCACTTT.

This clone was detected once. The chain couples TRBV4-1 to TRBJ2-7; 11 bases line up with TRBD2. With 3 bases clipped from V and 1 base from J, the junction kept 5 bases outside the gene matches. This CDR3 has 16 amino acids. CDR1 and CDR2 (germline): MGHRA, YSYEKL. CDR3 DNA: TGCGCCAGCAGCCAGCCGACTAGCGGGACTTCCTACGAGCAGTACTTC. Protein product: CASSQPTSGTSYEQYF.